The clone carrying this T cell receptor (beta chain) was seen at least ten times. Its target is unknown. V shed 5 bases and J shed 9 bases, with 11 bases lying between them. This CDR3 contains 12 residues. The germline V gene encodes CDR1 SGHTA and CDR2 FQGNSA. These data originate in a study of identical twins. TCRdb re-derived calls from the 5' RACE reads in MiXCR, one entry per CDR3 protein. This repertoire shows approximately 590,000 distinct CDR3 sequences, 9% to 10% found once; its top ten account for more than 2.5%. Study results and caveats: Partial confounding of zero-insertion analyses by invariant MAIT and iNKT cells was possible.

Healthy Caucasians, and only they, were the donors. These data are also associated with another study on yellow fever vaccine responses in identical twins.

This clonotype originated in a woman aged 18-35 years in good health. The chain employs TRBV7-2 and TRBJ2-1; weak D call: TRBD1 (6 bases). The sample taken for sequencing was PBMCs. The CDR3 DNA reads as TGTGCCAGCAGCCCTTCCAGGGGTGAGCAGTTCTTC. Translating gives CASSPSRGEQFF.